Reported below is one T cell receptor (beta chain). One entry per CDR3 protein, called by TCRdb with MiXCR from the RT-PCR reads. Here the sample spans 150,000 to 200,000 distinct CDR3 sequences, around two fifths being singletons. V lost 8 bases, J lost 4 bases, and 22 bases stayed unmatched. The CDR3 consists of 18 residues. The data stem from a study of patients and donors after allogeneic stem cell transplantation. The rearrangement links TRBV12-3 or TRBV12-4 to TRBJ1-2; 7 bases line up with TRBD1. The sequence came from a human donor who was either an allogeneic HSCT recipient or a stem cell or donor lymphocyte infusion donor (not recorded which). It is not recorded whose cells these are; they may come from a transplant donor. Sequencing was performed on blood, either unsorted or a sorted T cell fraction (not recorded which). CDR3 amino acids: CASRRWAPQGSPSYGYTF. CDR3 in DNA: TGTGCCAGCCGCAGGTGGGCCCCACAGGGGTCACCCTCCTATGGCTACACCTTC.